The clone carrying this TCR beta chain was detected many times. The antigen is undetermined. Those with hyperthyroidism were 18 to 65 years old, newly diagnosed, and ill for under 2 months. Each diagnosis was grounded in clinical symptoms, serum thyroxine and TRAb, thyroid ultrasound, and orbital computed tomography. Germline loops: CDR1 SGHDT, CDR2 YYEEEE. The CDR3 consists of 12 residues. V dropped 2 bases and J dropped 7; count of bases not matched to a gene: 2. This entry comes from a study of T cells in Graves' hyperthyroidism and ophthalmopathy. TCR beta CDR3 sequences were amplified from RNA transcripts. Initially, a first-round RT-PCR of the TCR CDR3 employed the HTBI primer set. MiXCR, run by TCRdb on the multiplex PCR reads, gives a single entry per CDR3 protein. The profile covers about 620,000 distinct CDR3 sequences, with around 15% appearing a single time and about 3.8% taken by the ten largest.

General study findings and limits: Most clonotypes expanded in the thyroid (above 0.001) were also present in blood.

The chain carries TRBV5-6 and TRBJ1-1; 7 bases line up with TRBD1. The receptor was isolated from a woman aged 25 to 45 with Graves' hyperthyroidism. The sequenced sample was blood. The CDR3 loop reads CASSFGQVEAFF. CDR3 nucleotide sequence: TGTGCCAGCAGCTTCGGACAGGTTGAAGCTTTCTTT. The entire variable domain, with the rest obtained from reference TRBV5-6 and TRBJ1-1, is as follows: DAGVTQSPTHLIKTRGQQVTLRCSPKSGHDTVSWYQQALGQGPQFIFQYYEEEERQRGNFPDRFSGHQFPNYSSELNVNALLLGDSALYLCASSFGQVEAFFGQGTRLTVV.